These T cell receptor beta chains were read from a single sample in a study of siplizumab effects on memory and regulatory T cells. The assay was immunoSEQ multiplex PCR, and TCRdb's table has in-frame clones only and misses some. The sample holds approximately 100,000 clones, roughly 94% seen once. Source material: Tregs sorted from blood. The receptors derive from a human donor in good health. Both conserved end residues are part of each CDR3. D genes are given only for firm matches. Clone size is given for some rows only: seen once, a few or many times, or a class if the clone is expanded.

cdr3_aa: CASFHIDGYTF
cdr3_nt: TGTGCCAGCTTTCATATAGATGGCTACACCTTC
d_call: -
j_call: TRBJ1-2
v_call: TRBV28
cdr3_length: 11
clone_size: -

cdr3_aa: CASRPLAGLNEKLFF
cdr3_nt: TGTGCCAGCAGGCCCTTGGCAGGTCTTAATGAAAAACTGTTTTTT
d_call: -
j_call: TRBJ1-4
v_call: TRBV28
cdr3_length: 15
clone_size: once

cdr3_aa: CASSALAGGYEQYF
cdr3_nt: TGTGCCAGCAGCGCCCTAGCGGGAGGCTACGAGCAGTACTTC
d_call: TRBD2
j_call: TRBJ2-7
v_call: TRBV11-1
cdr3_length: 14
clone_size: -

cdr3_aa: CASSLPPYEQYF
cdr3_nt: TGTGCCAGCAGCTTACCCCCCTACGAGCAGTACTTC
d_call: -
j_call: TRBJ2-7
v_call: TRBV7-2
cdr3_length: 12
clone_size: -

cdr3_aa: CASSQDGTGGEGPYNEQFF
cdr3_nt: TGTGCCAGCAGCCAAGATGGTACAGGGGGCGAGGGGCCATACAATGAGCAGTTCTTC
d_call: TRBD1
j_call: TRBJ2-1
v_call: TRBV4-2
cdr3_length: 19
clone_size: -

cdr3_aa: CASSFMDNEQFF
cdr3_nt: TGTGCCAGCAGTTTTATGGACAATGAGCAGTTCTTC
d_call: -
j_call: TRBJ2-1
v_call: TRBV28
cdr3_length: 12
clone_size: once

cdr3_aa: CASSTIIAESEQFF
cdr3_nt: TGTGCCAGTAGCACTATTATAGCGGAAAGCGAGCAGTTCTTC
d_call: -
j_call: TRBJ2-1
v_call: TRBV19
cdr3_length: 14
clone_size: -

cdr3_aa: CASSEPGQGIYEQFF
cdr3_nt: TGCGCCAGCAGTGAACCGGGACAGGGAATTTATGAGCAGTTCTTC
d_call: TRBD1
j_call: TRBJ2-1
v_call: TRBV10-1
cdr3_length: 15
clone_size: -

cdr3_aa: CASSPLDRGTDTQYF
cdr3_nt: TGTGCCAGCAGCCCCCTTGACAGGGGCACAGATACGCAGTATTTT
d_call: TRBD1
j_call: TRBJ2-3
v_call: TRBV7-9
cdr3_length: 15
clone_size: -

cdr3_aa: CASSIVPGGPEAFF
cdr3_nt: TGTGCCAGTAGTATAGTTCCGGGGGGGCCTGAAGCTTTCTTT
d_call: -
j_call: TRBJ1-1
v_call: TRBV19
cdr3_length: 14
clone_size: -

cdr3_aa: CATSLQDGPSYEQYF
cdr3_nt: TGTGCCACCAGCTTACAGGACGGCCCCTCCTACGAGCAGTACTTC
d_call: -
j_call: TRBJ2-7
v_call: TRBV15
cdr3_length: 15
clone_size: -

cdr3_aa: CASSQRTGFYEQYF
cdr3_nt: TGCGCCAGCAGCCAAAGGACAGGGTTTTACGAGCAGTACTTC
d_call: TRBD1
j_call: TRBJ2-7
v_call: TRBV4-1
cdr3_length: 14
clone_size: -

cdr3_aa: CASSWDSSTDTQYF
cdr3_nt: TGTGCCAGCAGCTGGGACAGTAGCACAGATACGCAGTATTTT
d_call: TRBD1
j_call: TRBJ2-3
v_call: TRBV2
cdr3_length: 14
clone_size: few

cdr3_aa: CASSLSWNTEAFF
cdr3_nt: TGTGCCAGCAGTTTATCGTGGAACACTGAAGCTTTCTTT
d_call: -
j_call: TRBJ1-1
v_call: TRBV27
cdr3_length: 13
clone_size: -

cdr3_aa: CASSVRGLVVPDTQYF
cdr3_nt: TGCGCCAGCAGCGTAAGGGGACTAGTTGTGCCAGATACGCAGTATTTT
d_call: TRBD2
j_call: TRBJ2-3
v_call: TRBV5-1
cdr3_length: 16
clone_size: -

cdr3_aa: CASSTPGTASYGYTF
cdr3_nt: TGCGCCAGCAGCACTCCCGGGACAGCGAGTTATGGCTACACCTTC
d_call: TRBD1
j_call: TRBJ1-2
v_call: TRBV5-1
cdr3_length: 15
clone_size: once

cdr3_aa: CASSLSQGQYEQYF
cdr3_nt: TGTGCCAGCAGCCTCTCCCAAGGGCAATACGAGCAGTACTTC
d_call: -
j_call: TRBJ2-7
v_call: TRBV5-5
cdr3_length: 14
clone_size: -

cdr3_aa: CASSLRTSGSTDTQYF
cdr3_nt: TGCGCCAGCAGCTTGAGGACTAGCGGGAGCACAGATACGCAGTATTTT
d_call: TRBD2
j_call: TRBJ2-3
v_call: TRBV5-1
cdr3_length: 16
clone_size: -